This is a list of T cell receptor beta chains from one sample in a study of shared clonotypes between healthy human individuals. Repertoires were generated with immunoSEQ multiplex PCR, while TCRdb's copy carries only in-frame clones and drops some. In the table there are around 200,000 clones, 60% to 75% of which are singletons. Material for sequencing was memory CD4+ T cells sorted from blood. The receptors shown here come from a young man in good health. CDR3s include the opening cysteine and the closing phenylalanine or tryptophan. D genes are given only for firm matches. Clone size, where shown, is once, few, many, or a class for clones that have expanded.

j_call clone_size v_call d_call cdr3_aa cdr3_nt
TRBJ2-2 - TRBV6-5 - CASQETGYTGELFF TGTGCCAGCCAAGAGACAGGCTACACCGGGGAGCTGTTTTTT
TRBJ2-2 - TRBV25-1 TRBD1 CASSRQGASGELFF TGTGCCAGCAGTCGACAGGGGGCAAGCGGGGAGCTGTTTTTT
TRBJ2-3 once TRBV5-1 TRBD2 CASSLDPLAGGTDTQYF TGCGCCAGCAGCTTGGACCCGCTAGCGGGTGGCACAGATACGCAGTATTTT
TRBJ2-1 - TRBV5-1 TRBD1 CASSLAFGQGDNEQFF TGCGCCAGCAGCTTGGCCTTCGGGCAGGGGGACAATGAGCAGTTCTTC
TRBJ2-5 - TRBV19 TRBD1 CASGGQGAARETQYF TGTGCCAGTGGAGGACAGGGGGCGGCACGAGAGACCCAGTACTTC
TRBJ1-2 many TRBV11-2 - CASSRGRGGTNYGYTF TGTGCCAGCAGCCGCGGTCGTGGGGGAACTAACTATGGCTACACCTTC
TRBJ1-3 - TRBV7-2 - CASSLPTRNTIYF TGTGCCAGCAGCTTGCCAACAAGAAACACCATATATTTT
TRBJ1-4 - TRBV10-3 TRBD1 CAISDGDREGEKLFF TGTGCCATCAGTGACGGGGACAGGGAAGGAGAAAAACTGTTTTTT
TRBJ2-1 few TRBV2 TRBD1 CASRVTGQGLFF TGTGCCAGCAGGGTTACGGGACAGGGGTTGTTCTTC
TRBJ1-1 - TRBV11-2 - CASSFKSNGGTEAFF TGTGCCAGCAGCTTTAAATCGAACGGAGGGACTGAAGCTTTCTTT
TRBJ2-7 - TRBV18 TRBD2 CASSSTSIYEQYF TGTGCCAGCTCCTCGACTAGCATATACGAGCAGTACTTC
TRBJ1-2 - TRBV29-1 - CSVELFSNYGYTF TGCAGCGTTGAACTTTTCTCTAACTATGGCTACACCTTC
TRBJ2-1 - TRBV28 TRBD1 CASRSRQGWFF TGTGCCAGCAGAAGTCGACAGGGGTGGTTCTTC
TRBJ1-5 - TRBV7-4 - CASSLGDSNQPQHF TGTGCCAGCAGCTTAGGAGATAGCAATCAGCCCCAGCATTTT
TRBJ1-1 once TRBV14 TRBD1 CASSQVTDRAGAFF TGTGCCAGCAGCCAAGTGACCGACAGGGCGGGAGCTTTCTTT
TRBJ2-4 - TRBV4-1 - CASSRPGGPRIQYF TGCGCCAGCAGCCGACCAGGAGGGCCGCGCATTCAGTACTTC
TRBJ2-1 few TRBV28 TRBD2 CASSPSGGSYNEQFF TGTGCCAGCAGTCCTAGCGGGGGCTCCTACAATGAGCAGTTCTTC
TRBJ2-3 - TRBV7-3 TRBD2 CASSSGRLANTDTQYF TGTGCCAGCAGCTCCGGAAGACTAGCGAACACAGATACGCAGTATTTT
TRBJ2-5 - TRBV12-5 - CASSGEGETQYF TGTGCTAGTTCAGGGGAGGGAGAGACCCAGTACTTC
TRBJ1-5 - TRBV18 - CASSPRQFSGGNQPQHF TGTGCCAGCTCACCACGACAGTTTAGTGGTGGCAATCAGCCCCAGCATTTT
TRBJ2-3 - TRBV11-2 - CASSLRLTLTADTQYF TGTGCCAGCAGCTTGAGGCTAACCCTAACGGCAGATACGCAGTATTTT
TRBJ2-1 once TRBV29-1 - CSGWSNEQFF TGCAGCGGCTGGAGCAATGAGCAGTTCTTC
TRBJ1-1 few TRBV5-1 - CASSLQDMNTEAFF TGCGCCAGCAGCTTACAGGATATGAACACTGAAGCTTTCTTT
TRBJ2-1 - TRBV29-1 TRBD2 CSVGASGSRGEQFF TGCAGCGTAGGAGCTAGCGGGAGTAGGGGTGAGCAGTTCTTC
TRBJ2-1 - TRBV6-1 TRBD2 CASSEARVGTSGSEGEQFF TGTGCCAGCAGTGAAGCGCGGGTTGGGACTAGCGGGAGTGAAGGTGAGCAGTTCTTC
TRBJ2-1 - TRBV6-5 - CASSYDLGGDEQFF TGTGCCAGCAGTTACGACTTAGGAGGGGATGAGCAGTTCTTC
TRBJ2-1 - TRBV28 TRBD2 CASSFSPWSLAGGDEQFF TGTGCCAGCAGTTTCTCCCCGTGGTCGCTAGCGGGAGGGGATGAGCAGTTCTTC
TRBJ2-7 - TRBV7-2 - CASSLGSYEQYF TGTGCCAGCAGCTTAGGGTCCTACGAGCAGTACTTC
TRBJ2-2 - TRBV28 - CASSAPPGAGTGELFF TGTGCCAGCAGTGCCCCCCCCGGGGCCGGGACCGGGGAGCTGTTTTTT
TRBJ2-7 - TRBV9 - CASSVAPTGYEQYF TGTGCCAGCAGCGTAGCTCCGACTGGCTACGAGCAGTACTTC
TRBJ2-5 - TRBV7-3 TRBD2 CASSPAGKQLAPQETQYF TGTGCCAGCAGCCCTGCTGGAAAACAACTAGCGCCCCAAGAGACCCAGTACTTC
TRBJ2-2 once TRBV29-1 - CSVEQGTDLLSGELFF TGCAGCGTTGAACAAGGCACTGACCTCCTCTCCGGGGAGCTGTTTTTT
TRBJ1-5 few TRBV7-2 - CASSSVGTHWHF TGTGCCAGCAGCTCCGTGGGGACACACTGGCATTTT
TRBJ2-7 few TRBV6-6 - CASRPGQLAYEQYF TGTGCCAGCAGACCCGGACAGTTAGCCTACGAGCAGTACTTC